This TCR beta chain was sequenced in a study of blood T cell repertoires in COVID-19. Background on the study: The cDNA or gDNA used as material had been derived from T cells, B-cell-depleted T cells, or PBMCs.

The sample holds many counts of this clone. Sequencing used immunoSEQ multiplex PCR; TCRdb keeps in-frame clones, though not all of them. The data show about 110,000 clones, about 80% seen once. V was pared by 8 bases and J by 4 bases, with 9 bases of the junction left unmatched. CDR3 length: 14 amino acids. Per the germline V gene, CDR1 is LNHDA and CDR2 is SQIVND (reference sequence). This receptor was obtained from a woman between 65 and 79 years old with acute or convalescent COVID-19. This rearrangement joins TRBV19 to TRBJ1-2; 8 bases agree with TRBD1. The material sequenced was peripheral blood. CDR3 in DNA: TGTGCCAGTGAGCCAGGGGGCTGGGTCTATGGCTACACCTTC. As protein: CASEPGGWVYGYTF.